This T cell receptor (beta chain) was observed in a study of Ad26.COV2.S vaccination and SARS-CoV-2 variants. About the study: Into the muscle, Ad26.COV2.S was dosed once or twice, 56 days apart.

This table comes from immunoSEQ multiplex PCR, and its TCRdb copy is limited to in-frame clones, with some not included. In the table there are some 340,000 clones, 86% of which are singletons. Notes on this clone: Its antigen is still unknown.

CDR1 is SGHDT and CDR2 is YYEEEE in the germline V gene. Trimming left V 1 base short and J 4 bases short, with 9 bases between. CDR3 length: 14 residues. Whole-study findings and limits: Recipients given vaccine exceeded placebo recipients in spike-specific TCR breadth.

The treatment is: about 20 received Ad26.COV2.S at low or high dose, single or two shots; 5 received placebo; per-sample allocation not given. Collection of the samples took place on day 63 after the first injection of vaccine or placebo. A Boston adult aged 18-55 years was the donor. Sequencing used peripheral blood, obtained in a trial of Ad26.COV2.S vaccine versus placebo. The rearrangement uses TRBV5-6 and TRBJ2-4; D is possibly TRBD2 (5 bases). The source is a person aged 18 to 65 who received the Ad26.COV2.S COVID-19 vaccine or a placebo. The CDR3 nucleotides are TGTGCCAGCAGCTTGACGGGGAATAAAAACATTCAGTACTTC. This translates into CASSLTGNKNIQYF.